The 25 T cell receptor beta chains in this list originate from one sample, sequenced in a study of beta chain features in type 1 diabetes. Sequenced material consisted of expressed TCRB transcripts (all of the isolated RNA was reverse transcribed). The table came from immunoSEQ multiplex PCR; TCRdb's copy has only in-frame clones and leaves some out. The table lists just over 600,000 clones, around 16% of them singletons. The specimen was naive CD4+ T cells from blood. The receptors derive from a man in his late teens or twenties in good health.

This clone was seen a handful of times. J is TRBJ2-5 and V is TRBV5-4; 10 bases map to TRBD1. With V trimmed by 0 bases and J by 4 bases, 3 bases remained unmatched. The length of the CDR3 is 15 residues. In germline, CDR1 is SGHNT, CDR2 YYREEE (reference sequence). CDR3 in DNA: TGTGCCAGCAGCTTGGGACAGGGGGCAGGAGAGACCCAGTACTTC. It translates to CASSLGQGAGETQYF.

In nucleotides, the CDR3 is TGTGCCAGCAGCCTCGGCCCTTCCACGCAGTATTTT. Translating gives CASSLGPSTQYF. The chain combines TRBV7-6 with TRBJ2-3, with D hard to call. Trimming took off 5 bases at V and 9 bases at J, with 12 bases between the two ends. There are 12 residues in the CDR3. Germline V CDR1 and CDR2: SGHVS, FNYEAQ.

The sample holds a few counts of this clone. The chain is built from TRBV5-1 and TRBJ2-1; 7 positions match TRBD1. J gave up 5 bases and V 2 bases, and 13 bases lay outside the gene matches. Germline CDR1 and CDR2: SGHRS and YFSETQ. The CDR3 length is 17 residues. The chain's CDR3 is CASSFTSGGRLNNEQFF. The DNA for the CDR3 is TGCGCCAGCAGCTTCACCTCAGGGGGACGGCTTAACAATGAGCAGTTCTTC.

The sample holds a few counts of this clone. This sequence joins TRBV5-1 and TRBJ1-5, with a possible D match to TRBD1 (6 bases). The CDR3 consists of 15 residues. The germline V and J ends were trimmed by 3 bases and 0 bases, with 10 bases remaining between them. From germline, CDR1 is SGHRS and CDR2 YFSETQ. CDR3 residues: CASSSGQSSNQPQHF. For the CDR3, the DNA is TGCGCCAGCAGCTCTGGACAGAGTAGCAATCAGCCCCAGCATTTT.

The chain uses TRBV28 and TRBJ1-1; 7 nucleotides align to TRBD1. Losses at the gene ends were 2 bases for V and 7 bases for J; bases not matched to a gene: 10. This CDR3 is built from 15 residues. Per germline, CDR1 MDHEN and CDR2 SYDVKM. CDR3 residues: CASSLRGPGSFEAFF. In DNA form, the CDR3 reads TGTGCCAGCAGTTTAAGGGGGCCGGGGAGCTTTGAAGCTTTCTTT. Drawing the rest from reference TRBV28 and TRBJ1-1, the complete variable domain is DVKVTQSSRYLVKRTGEKVFLECVQDMDHENMFWYRQDPGLGLRLIYFSYDVKMKEKGDIPEGYSVSREKKERFSLILESASTNQTSMYLCASSLRGPGSFEAFFGQGTRLTVV.

In this sample, this clone turned up a few times. V is TRBV5-4 and J is TRBJ2-3; unclear D gene. Looked up from germline, CDR1 is SGHNT and CDR2 is YYREEE (reference sequence). The CDR3 runs 14 residues. V was clipped by 4 bases and J by 2 bases, with 11 bases between them. The DNA of the CDR3 is TGTGCCAGCAGCGGGCCGGCGGACACAGATACGCAGTATTTT. This translates into CASSGPADTDTQYF. Filled out from reference TRBV5-4 and TRBJ2-3, the complete variable domain reads ETGVTQSPTHLIKTRGQQVTLRCSSQSGHNTVSWYQQALGQGPQFIFQYYREEENGRGNFPPRFSGLQFPNYSSELNVNALELDDSALYLCASSGPADTDTQYFGPGTRLTVL.

V usage is TRBV5-1 and J usage is TRBJ2-7; possibly TRBD1 for D (6 bases). The CDR3 has 15 amino acids. Trimming stripped 0 bases from V and 0 bases from J, with 10 bases between. The germline gives CDR1 SGHRS, CDR2 YFSETQ. This chain's CDR3 is CASSLDWTASYEQYF. CDR3 sequence (DNA): TGCGCCAGCAGCTTGGATTGGACAGCCTCCTACGAGCAGTACTTC.

This chain links TRBV5-1 with TRBJ1-4, with 10 bases matching TRBD1. After removal of 4 bases from V and 5 bases from J, the junction contained 2 bases not matched to a gene. This CDR3 comprises 14 residues. Germline CDR1 and CDR2: SGHRS and YFSETQ. In DNA, the CDR3 is TGCGCCAGCAGCCAGGGACAGGGGAATGAAAAACTGTTTTTT. Translating it yields CASSQGQGNEKLFF.

This clone has more than one count but fewer than ten. Other DNA sequences in the sample encode the same CDR3. CDR3 amino acids: CASSPTGNTEAFF. The CDR3 nucleotides read TGTGCCAGCTCACCGACAGGGAACACTGAAGCTTTCTTT. This chain uses TRBV18 with TRBJ1-1; maybe TRBD1 (6 bases). The CDR3 is 13 residues long. Germline assignment: CDR1 KGHSH and CDR2 LQKENI. Between the trimmed V and J ends, which lost 3 bases and 1 base, there was a span of 6 bases.

The chain uses TRBV27 and TRBJ1-2; 8 positions agree with TRBD1. Germline CDR1 MNHEY, CDR2 SMNVEV (reference sequence). V was pared by 0 bases and J by 1 base, with 7 bases of the junction left unmatched. The CDR3 extends over 17 amino acids. Here the CDR3 reads CASSLSKWTGINYGYTF. The CDR3 DNA sequence: TGTGCCAGCAGTTTATCGAAGTGGACAGGGATTAACTATGGCTACACCTTC.

V is TRBV7-2 and J is TRBJ2-7, with D perhaps TRBD1 (6 bases). Trimming shortened V by 6 bases and J by 1 base, and 16 bases separated the two germline ends. The germline V gene has CDR1 SGHTA and CDR2 FQGNSA. The CDR3 has 15 amino acids. This chain's CDR3 is CASSPGTHLSYEQYF. CDR3 coding DNA: TGTGCCAGCAGTCCCGGGACACACTTATCCTACGAGCAGTACTTC.

This clone was picked up a small number of times. This chain connects TRBV7-2 to TRBJ1-6, with D unresolved. Trimming shortened V by 5 bases and J by 8 bases, and 4 bases separated the two germline ends. The germline V gene has CDR1 SGHTA and CDR2 FQGNSA. This CDR3 region has 11 residues. The CDR3 sequence: CASSHDSPLHF. DNA of the CDR3: TGTGCCAGCAGCCATGATTCACCCCTCCACTTT. The whole variable domain, filled in from reference TRBV7-2 and TRBJ1-6, reads GAGVSQSPSNKVTEKGKDVELRCDPISGHTALYWYRQSLGQGLEFLIYFQGNSAPDKSGLPSDRFSAERTGGSVSTLTIQRTQQEDSAVYLCASSHDSPLHFGNGTRLTVT.

V usage is TRBV9 and J usage is TRBJ1-2, with D possibly TRBD1 on 5 matching bases. Germline V gene sequence: CDR1 SGDLS, CDR2 YYNGEE. This CDR3 has 13 amino acids. V was trimmed by 3 bases and J by 7 bases, leaving 13 bases between them. The CDR3 spells CASSASLGVGYTF. CDR3 in DNA: TGTGCCAGCAGCGCGTCCCTAGGGGTTGGCTACACCTTC.

CDR3 nucleotides: TGTGCCAGCAGCTTATTTGACGGGACAGGGGTTTACTTC. This gives the protein CASSLFDGTGVYF. V usage is TRBV7-2 and J usage is TRBJ2-7, with 10 bases aligning to TRBD1. CDR3 length: 13 amino acids. Germline V CDR1 and CDR2: SGHTA, FQGNSA. V was clipped by 2 bases and J by 13 bases; unmatched bases: 8.

This chain connects TRBV14 to TRBJ1-5; 9 bases map to TRBD1. CDR1 and CDR2 (germline): SGHDN, FVKESK. This CDR3 is 16 amino acids long. V lost 4 bases and J lost 4; bases outside the gene matches: 8. The CDR3 loop is CASSRQGGVGNQPQHF. Here the CDR3 DNA reads TGTGCCAGCAGCCGACAGGGGGGAGTTGGAAATCAGCCCCAGCATTTT.

The chain carries TRBV7-2 and TRBJ2-7; 10 positions match TRBD1. The CDR3 runs to 15 residues. Germline CDR1 reads SGHTA; CDR2 reads FQGNSA. Trimming removed 8 bases from V and 3 bases from J; junction bases left unmatched: 10. The CDR3 bases are TGTGCCAGCTCAACCAGGACAGGGGGTAACTACGAGCAGTACTTC. Its protein is CASSTRTGGNYEQYF.

The CDR3, as DNA: TGTGCCAGCAGCCCGCGGGGGATGGAGGAGACCCAGTACTTC. Translated, it gives CASSPRGMEETQYF. This chain joins TRBV28 and TRBJ2-5, with TRBD2 identical over 7 bases. The CDR3 spans 14 residues. V gave up 6 bases and J gave up 5 bases; unmatched junction bases: 9. CDR1 and CDR2 from the germline V gene are MDHEN and SYDVKM.

This clone was observed a handful of times. V gene TRBV7-2 combines with J gene TRBJ1-3; D unresolved. The CDR3 totals 16 residues. Germline CDR1 is SGHTA and CDR2 is FQGNSA. Trimming took 3 bases from V and 1 from J, leaving 13 bases between them. CDR3 bases: TGTGCCAGCAGCTTCCCCGCCGCTCTGTCTGGAAACACCATATATTTT. Protein: CASSFPAALSGNTIYF.

There are a few counts of this clone. The chain carries TRBV5-1 and TRBJ1-5, with D unresolved. Trimming left V 0 bases short and J 4 bases short, with 5 bases between. This CDR3 region has 13 residues. Germline V lookup: CDR1 SGHRS, CDR2 YFSETQ. The CDR3 loop is CASSLERNQPQHF. CDR3 coding DNA: TGCGCCAGCAGCTTGGAGAGAAATCAGCCCCAGCATTTT.

The rearrangement joins TRBV14 to TRBJ1-2; D call uncertain. The length of the CDR3 is 13 residues. In germline, CDR1 is SGHDN, CDR2 FVKESK. Trimming took 4 bases from V and 3 from J, leaving 9 bases between them. The CDR3 coding sequence is TGTGCCAGCAGCCTCCAGACTGACTATGGCTACACCTTC. Translating gives CASSLQTDYGYTF.

In this sample, this clone turned up a few times. The chain couples TRBV5-4 to TRBJ1-1; D is perhaps TRBD1 (5 bases). This CDR3 region has 13 residues. The ends were cut back, 4 bases at V and 1 base at J, with 8 bases in the middle. Germline CDR1 SGHNT, CDR2 YYREEE (reference sequence). The CDR3 is CASSVDRNTEAFF. The CDR3 bases are TGTGCCAGCAGCGTTGACAGGAACACTGAAGCTTTCTTT.

As concerns this clone: This same CDR3 is encoded by further DNA sequences in the sample. In DNA, the CDR3 is TGTGCCAGCTCACTCGGGACAGTGAATCAGCCCCAGCATTTT. Amino acids: CASSLGTVNQPQHF. The chain combines TRBV18 with TRBJ1-5; 7 positions match TRBD1. After removal of 4 bases from V and 4 bases from J, the junction contained 4 bases not matched to a gene. Germline CDR1 KGHSH, CDR2 LQKENI. The CDR3 is made up of 14 amino acids.

The chain recombines TRBV10-3 with TRBJ2-7, with D hard to call. CDR1 and CDR2 from the germline V gene are ENHRY and SYGVKD. Deletions cut 0 bases from V and 0 bases from J, with 3 bases between. This CDR3 spans 13 amino acids. In DNA, the CDR3 is TGTGCCATCAGTGAGTCGTACTCCTACGAGCAGTACTTC. Amino acids: CAISESYSYEQYF.

This clone was observed a handful of times. This sequence joins TRBV14 and TRBJ2-7, with 8 bases fitting TRBD1. CDR3 length equals 17 residues. In germline, CDR1 is SGHDN, CDR2 FVKESK. V lost 4 bases to trimming and J lost 2 bases; unmatched junction nucleotides: 13. DNA for the CDR3: TGTGCCAGCAGCCTCCGCCGGACAGGGCTGAACCCCTACGAGCAGTACTTC. Its translation: CASSLRRTGLNPYEQYF.

This clone came up a few times. The chain uses TRBV5-4 and TRBJ2-2; a possible D gene is TRBD1 (5 bases). CDR3 length: 14 amino acids. CDR1 is SGHNT, CDR2 YYREEE, per germline (reference sequence). Trimming took 1 base from V and 6 from J, leaving 10 bases between them. The CDR3 protein is CASSLWQGAGELFF. The CDR3 DNA reads TGTGCCAGCAGCTTGTGGCAGGGCGCCGGGGAGCTGTTTTTT.